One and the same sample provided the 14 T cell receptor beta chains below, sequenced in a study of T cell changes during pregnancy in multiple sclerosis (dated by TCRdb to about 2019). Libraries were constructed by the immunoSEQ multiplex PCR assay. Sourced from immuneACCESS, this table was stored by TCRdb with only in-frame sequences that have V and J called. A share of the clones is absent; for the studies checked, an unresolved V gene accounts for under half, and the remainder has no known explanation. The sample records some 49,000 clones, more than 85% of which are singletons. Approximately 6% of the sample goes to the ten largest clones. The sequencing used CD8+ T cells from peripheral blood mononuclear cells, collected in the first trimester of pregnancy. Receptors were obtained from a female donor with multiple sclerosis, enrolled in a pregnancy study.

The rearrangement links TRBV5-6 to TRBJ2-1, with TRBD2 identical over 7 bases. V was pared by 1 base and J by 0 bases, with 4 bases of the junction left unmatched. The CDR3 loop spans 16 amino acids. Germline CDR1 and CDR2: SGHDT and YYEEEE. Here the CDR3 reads CASSLSGISSYNEQFF. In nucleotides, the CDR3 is TGTGCCAGCAGCTTGAGCGGGATAAGCTCCTACAATGAGCAGTTCTTC.

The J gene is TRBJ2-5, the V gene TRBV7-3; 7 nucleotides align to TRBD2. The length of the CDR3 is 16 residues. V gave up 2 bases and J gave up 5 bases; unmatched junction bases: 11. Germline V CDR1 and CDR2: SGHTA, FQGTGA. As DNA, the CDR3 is TGTGCCAGCAGCTTAGGCGGGGGAAGAGGGAGGGAGACCCAGTACTTC. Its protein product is CASSLGGGRGRETQYF.

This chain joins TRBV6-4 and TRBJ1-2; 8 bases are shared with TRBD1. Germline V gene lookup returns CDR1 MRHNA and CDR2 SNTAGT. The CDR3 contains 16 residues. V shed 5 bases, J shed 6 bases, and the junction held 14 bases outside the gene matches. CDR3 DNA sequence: TGTGCCAGCAGTCCTCGGGCCCCGACAGGGGTGAATGGCTACACCTTC. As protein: CASSPRAPTGVNGYTF.

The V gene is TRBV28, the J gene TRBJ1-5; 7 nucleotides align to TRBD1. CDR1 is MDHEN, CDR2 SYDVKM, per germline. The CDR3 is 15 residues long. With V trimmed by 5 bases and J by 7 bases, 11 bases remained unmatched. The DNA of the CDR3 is TGTGCCAGCAGTCCTCAGGGGGGAGGCGGCCAGCCCCAGCATTTT. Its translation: CASSPQGGGGQPQHF.

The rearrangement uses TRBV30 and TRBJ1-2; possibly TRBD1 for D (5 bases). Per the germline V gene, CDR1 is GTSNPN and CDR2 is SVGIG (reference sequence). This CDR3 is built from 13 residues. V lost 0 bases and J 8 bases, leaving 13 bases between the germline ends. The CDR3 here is CAWSVGAGKGYTF. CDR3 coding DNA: TGTGCCTGGAGTGTAGGGGCAGGGAAAGGCTACACCTTC.

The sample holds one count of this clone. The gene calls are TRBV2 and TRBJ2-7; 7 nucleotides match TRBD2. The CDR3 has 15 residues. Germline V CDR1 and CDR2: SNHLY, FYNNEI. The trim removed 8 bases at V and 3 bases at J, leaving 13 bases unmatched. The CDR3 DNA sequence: TGTGCCAGCGGGGGGGAGGGCGGGACGGGCTACGAGCAGTACTTC. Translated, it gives CASGGEGGTGYEQYF.

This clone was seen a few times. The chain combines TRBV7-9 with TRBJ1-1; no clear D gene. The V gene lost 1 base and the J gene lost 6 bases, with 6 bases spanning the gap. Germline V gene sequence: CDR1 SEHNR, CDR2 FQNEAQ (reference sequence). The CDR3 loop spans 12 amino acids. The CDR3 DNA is TGTGCCAGCAGCTTAGATGGGCCTGAAGCTTTCTTT. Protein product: CASSLDGPEAFF. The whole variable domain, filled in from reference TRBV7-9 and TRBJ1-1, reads DTGVSQNPRHKITKRGQNVTFRCDPISEHNRLYWYRQTLGQGPEFLTYFQNEAQLEKSRLLSDRFSAERPKGSFSTLEIQRTEQGDSAMYLCASSLDGPEAFFGQGTRLTVV.

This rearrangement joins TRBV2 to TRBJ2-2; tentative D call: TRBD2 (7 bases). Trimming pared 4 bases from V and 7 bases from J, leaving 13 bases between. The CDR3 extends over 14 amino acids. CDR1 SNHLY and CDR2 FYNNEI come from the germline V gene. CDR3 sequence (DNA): TGTGCCAGCAGTGGCCGGGGGGCCAGCGGGGAGCTGTTTTTT. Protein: CASSGRGASGELFF.

The CDR3 sequence: CSVERRGSSYEQYF. The CDR3 region has the DNA TGCAGCGTTGAACGTCGCGGGAGCTCCTACGAGCAGTACTTC. J is TRBJ2-7 and V is TRBV29-1, with 7 bases matching TRBD2. Germline V gives CDR1 SQVTM, CDR2 ANQGSEA. J lost 0 bases, V lost 2 bases, and 4 bases had no gene match. This CDR3 region has 14 residues.

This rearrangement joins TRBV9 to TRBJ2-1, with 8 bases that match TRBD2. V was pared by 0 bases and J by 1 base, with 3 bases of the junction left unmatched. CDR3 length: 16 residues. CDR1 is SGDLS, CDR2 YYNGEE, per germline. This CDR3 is CASSVDLAGSYNEQFF. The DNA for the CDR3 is TGTGCCAGCAGCGTAGATTTAGCGGGATCCTACAATGAGCAGTTCTTC.

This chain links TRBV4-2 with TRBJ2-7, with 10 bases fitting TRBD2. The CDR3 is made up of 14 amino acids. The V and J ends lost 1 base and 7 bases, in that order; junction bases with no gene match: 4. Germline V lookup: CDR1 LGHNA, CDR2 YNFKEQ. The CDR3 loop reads CASSQVLAGYEQYF. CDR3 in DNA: TGTGCCAGCAGCCAAGTACTAGCGGGATATGAGCAGTACTTC.

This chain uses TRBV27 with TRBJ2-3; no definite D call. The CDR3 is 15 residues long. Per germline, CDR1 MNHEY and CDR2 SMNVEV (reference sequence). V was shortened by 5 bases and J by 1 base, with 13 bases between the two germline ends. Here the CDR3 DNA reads TGTGCCAGCAGTCCTCTTCCGGTGGGCACAGATACGCAGTATTTT. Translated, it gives CASSPLPVGTDTQYF.

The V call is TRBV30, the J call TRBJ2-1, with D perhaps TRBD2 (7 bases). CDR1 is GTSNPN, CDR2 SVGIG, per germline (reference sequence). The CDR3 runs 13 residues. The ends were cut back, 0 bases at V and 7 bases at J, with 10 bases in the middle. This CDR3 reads CAWSVGGGNEQFF. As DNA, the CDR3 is TGTGCCTGGAGTGTAGGGGGGGGGAATGAGCAGTTCTTC.

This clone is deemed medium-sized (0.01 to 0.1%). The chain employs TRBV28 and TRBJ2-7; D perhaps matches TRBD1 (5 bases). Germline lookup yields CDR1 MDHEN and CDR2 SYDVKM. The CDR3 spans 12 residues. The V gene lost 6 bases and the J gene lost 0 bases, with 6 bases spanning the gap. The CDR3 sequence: CASSRDSYEQYF. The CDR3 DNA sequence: TGTGCCAGCAGCAGGGACTCCTACGAGCAGTACTTC. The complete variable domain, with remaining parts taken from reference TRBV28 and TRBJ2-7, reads DVKVTQSSRYLVKRTGEKVFLECVQDMDHENMFWYRQDPGLGLRLIYFSYDVKMKEKGDIPEGYSVSREKKERFSLILESASTNQTSMYLCASSRDSYEQYFGPGTRLTVT.